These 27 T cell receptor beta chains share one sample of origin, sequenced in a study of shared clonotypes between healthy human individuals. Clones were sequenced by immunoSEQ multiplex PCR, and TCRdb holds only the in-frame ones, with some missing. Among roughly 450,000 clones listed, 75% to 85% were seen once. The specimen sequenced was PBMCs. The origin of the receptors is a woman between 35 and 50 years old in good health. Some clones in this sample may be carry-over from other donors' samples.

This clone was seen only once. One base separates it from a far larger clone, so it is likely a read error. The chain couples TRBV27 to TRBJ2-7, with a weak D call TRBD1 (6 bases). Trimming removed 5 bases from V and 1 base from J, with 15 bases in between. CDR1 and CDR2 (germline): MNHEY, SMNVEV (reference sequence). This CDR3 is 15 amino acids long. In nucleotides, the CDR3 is TGTGCCAGCAGTCTCGCCGGGACACCATCCTACGAGCAGTACTTC. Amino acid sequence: CASSLAGTPSYEQYF.

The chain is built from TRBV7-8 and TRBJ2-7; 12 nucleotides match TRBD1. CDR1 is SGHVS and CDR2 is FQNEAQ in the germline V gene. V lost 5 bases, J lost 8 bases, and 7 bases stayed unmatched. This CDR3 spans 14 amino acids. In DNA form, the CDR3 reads TGTGCCAGCAGCGCGGGACAGGGGGCAGCTCAGCAGTACTTC. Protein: CASSAGQGAAQQYF.

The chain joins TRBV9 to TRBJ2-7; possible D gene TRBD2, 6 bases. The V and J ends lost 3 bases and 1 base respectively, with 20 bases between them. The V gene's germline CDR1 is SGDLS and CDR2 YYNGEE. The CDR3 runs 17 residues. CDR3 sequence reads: CASSGGLDPGASYEQYF. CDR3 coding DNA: TGTGCCAGCAGCGGGGGCCTAGACCCGGGAGCGTCCTACGAGCAGTACTTC.

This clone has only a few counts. The CDR3 region has the DNA TGTGCCTGGAGGAGGGCGGGACCGGGCAATCAGCCCCAGCATTTT. Amino acid sequence: CAWRRAGPGNQPQHF. The chain joins TRBV30 to TRBJ1-5; D is perhaps TRBD1 (5 bases). The CDR3 is made up of 15 amino acids. Germline CDR1 reads GTSNPN; CDR2 reads SVGIG (reference sequence). The V end lost 3 bases, the J end lost 2 bases, and 14 bases lay between the germline ends.

The CDR3 sequence is CASSETASQETQYF. CDR3 DNA sequence: TGTGCCAGCAGCGAGACAGCCTCCCAAGAGACCCAGTACTTC. The chain uses TRBV7-2 and TRBJ2-5; perhaps TRBD1 as D (5 bases). This CDR3 contains 14 residues. V was pared by 5 bases and J by 1 base, with 11 bases between. Germline assignment: CDR1 SGHTA and CDR2 FQGNSA.

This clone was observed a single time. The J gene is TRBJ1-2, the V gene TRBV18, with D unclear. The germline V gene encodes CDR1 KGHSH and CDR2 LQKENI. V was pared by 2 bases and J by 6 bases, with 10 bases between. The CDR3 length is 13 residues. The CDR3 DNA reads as TGTGCCAGCTCACCAAATCGTTTCGATGGCTACACCTTC. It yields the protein CASSPNRFDGYTF.

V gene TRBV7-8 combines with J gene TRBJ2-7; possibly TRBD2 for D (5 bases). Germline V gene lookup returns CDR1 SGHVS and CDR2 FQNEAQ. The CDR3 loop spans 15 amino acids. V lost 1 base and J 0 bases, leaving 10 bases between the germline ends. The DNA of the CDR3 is TGTGCCAGCAGCTTAGGAGGGCAGGACTCCTACGAGCAGTACTTC. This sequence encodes CASSLGGQDSYEQYF.

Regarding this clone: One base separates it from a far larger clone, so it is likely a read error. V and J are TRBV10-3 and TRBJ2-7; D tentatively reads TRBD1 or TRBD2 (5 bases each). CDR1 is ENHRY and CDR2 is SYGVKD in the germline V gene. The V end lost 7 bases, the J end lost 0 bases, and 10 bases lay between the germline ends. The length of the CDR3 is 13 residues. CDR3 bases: TGTGCCATCAAGGGGACCCGCTCCTACGAGCAGTACTTC. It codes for CAIKGTRSYEQYF.

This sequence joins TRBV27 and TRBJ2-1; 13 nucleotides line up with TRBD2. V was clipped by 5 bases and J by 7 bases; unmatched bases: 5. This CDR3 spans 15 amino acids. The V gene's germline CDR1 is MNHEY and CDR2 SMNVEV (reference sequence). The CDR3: CASSLGTSGTNEQFF. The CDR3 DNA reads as TGTGCCAGCAGTCTCGGGACTAGCGGGACGAATGAGCAGTTCTTC.

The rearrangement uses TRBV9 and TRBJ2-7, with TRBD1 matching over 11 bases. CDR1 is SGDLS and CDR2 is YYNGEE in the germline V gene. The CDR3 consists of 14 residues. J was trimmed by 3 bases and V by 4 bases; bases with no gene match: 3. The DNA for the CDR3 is TGTGCCAGCAGCTCGGGACAGGGGGTCTACGAGCAGTACTTC. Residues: CASSSGQGVYEQYF.

The CDR3 protein is CASSFGGPGNTIYF. In nucleotides, the CDR3 is TGTGCCAGCAGTTTCGGGGGGCCTGGAAACACCATATATTTT. The chain is built from TRBV27 and TRBJ1-3; possibly TRBD1 for D (6 bases). The V end was cut by 3 bases, the J end by 2 bases, with 8 bases between. The CDR3 contains 14 residues. Germline V CDR1 and CDR2: MNHEY, SMNVEV (reference sequence).

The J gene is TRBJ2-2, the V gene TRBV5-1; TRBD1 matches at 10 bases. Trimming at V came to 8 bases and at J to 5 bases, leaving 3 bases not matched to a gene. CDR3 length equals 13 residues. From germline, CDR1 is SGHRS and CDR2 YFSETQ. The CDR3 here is CASRDRGTGELFF. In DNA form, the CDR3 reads TGCGCCAGTAGGGACAGGGGTACCGGGGAGCTGTTTTTT.

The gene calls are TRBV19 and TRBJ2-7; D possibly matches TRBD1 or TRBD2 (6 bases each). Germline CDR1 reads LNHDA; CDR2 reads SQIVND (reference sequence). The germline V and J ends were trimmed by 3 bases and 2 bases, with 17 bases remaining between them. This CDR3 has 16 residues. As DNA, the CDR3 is TGTGCCAGTAGTATGGGGGGCGTAGGCGGACCCTACGAGCAGTACTTC. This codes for CASSMGGVGGPYEQYF.

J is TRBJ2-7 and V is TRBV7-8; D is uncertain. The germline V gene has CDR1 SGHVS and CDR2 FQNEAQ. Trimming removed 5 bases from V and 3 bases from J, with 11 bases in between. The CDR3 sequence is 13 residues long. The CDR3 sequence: CASSKSRLYEQYF. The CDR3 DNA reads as TGTGCCAGCAGCAAAAGTAGACTCTACGAGCAGTACTTC.

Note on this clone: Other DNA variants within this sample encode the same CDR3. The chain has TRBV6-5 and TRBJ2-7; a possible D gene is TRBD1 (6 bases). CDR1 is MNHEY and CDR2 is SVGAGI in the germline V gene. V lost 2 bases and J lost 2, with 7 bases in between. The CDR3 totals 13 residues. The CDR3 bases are TGTGCCAGCAGTTACGGACAGACCTACGAGCAGTACTTC. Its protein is CASSYGQTYEQYF.

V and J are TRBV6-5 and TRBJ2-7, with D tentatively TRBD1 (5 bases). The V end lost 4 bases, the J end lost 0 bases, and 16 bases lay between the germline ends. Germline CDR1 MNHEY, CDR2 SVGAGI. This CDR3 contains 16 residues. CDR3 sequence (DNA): TGTGCCAGCAGTTCGCTCAGGGTTCCCCTCTCCTACGAGCAGTACTTC. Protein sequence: CASSSLRVPLSYEQYF.

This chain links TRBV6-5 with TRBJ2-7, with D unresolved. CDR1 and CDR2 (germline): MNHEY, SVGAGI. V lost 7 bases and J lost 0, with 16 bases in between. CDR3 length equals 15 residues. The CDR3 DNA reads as TGTGCCAGCATCCCCCCCGACGAGGTCTCCTACGAGCAGTACTTC. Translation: CASIPPDEVSYEQYF.

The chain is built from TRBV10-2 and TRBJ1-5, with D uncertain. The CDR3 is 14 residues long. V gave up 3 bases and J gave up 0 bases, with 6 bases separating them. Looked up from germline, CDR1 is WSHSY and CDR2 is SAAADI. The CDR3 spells CASSDSNSNQPQHF. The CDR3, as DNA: TGCGCCAGCAGTGATAGTAATAGCAATCAGCCCCAGCATTTT.

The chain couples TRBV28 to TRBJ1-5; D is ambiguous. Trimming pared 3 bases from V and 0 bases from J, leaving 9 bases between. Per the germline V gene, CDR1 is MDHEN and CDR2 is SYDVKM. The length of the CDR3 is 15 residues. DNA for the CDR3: TGTGCCAGCAGTTTCGCAGGACTTAGCAATCAGCCCCAGCATTTT. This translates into CASSFAGLSNQPQHF. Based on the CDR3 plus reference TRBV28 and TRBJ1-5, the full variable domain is DVKVTQSSRYLVKRTGEKVFLECVQDMDHENMFWYRQDPGLGLRLIYFSYDVKMKEKGDIPEGYSVSREKKERFSLILESASTNQTSMYLCASSFAGLSNQPQHFGDGTRLSIL.

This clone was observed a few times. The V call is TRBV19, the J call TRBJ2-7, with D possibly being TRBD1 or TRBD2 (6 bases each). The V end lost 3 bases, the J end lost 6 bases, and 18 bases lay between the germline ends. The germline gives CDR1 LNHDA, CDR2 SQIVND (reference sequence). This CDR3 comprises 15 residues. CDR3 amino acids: CASSIFTGKGGEQYF. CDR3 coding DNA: TGTGCCAGTAGTATTTTTACCGGGAAGGGGGGCGAGCAGTACTTC.

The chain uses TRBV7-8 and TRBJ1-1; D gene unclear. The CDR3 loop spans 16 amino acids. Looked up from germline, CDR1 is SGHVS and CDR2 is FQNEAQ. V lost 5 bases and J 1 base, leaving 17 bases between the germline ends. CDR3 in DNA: TGTGCCAGCAGCCAGAGACGGTTTTTGGCGAACACTGAAGCTTTCTTT. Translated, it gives CASSQRRFLANTEAFF.

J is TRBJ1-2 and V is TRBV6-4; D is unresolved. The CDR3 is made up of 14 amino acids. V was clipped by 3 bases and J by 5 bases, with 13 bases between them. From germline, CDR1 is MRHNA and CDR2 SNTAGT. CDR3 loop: CASSETLEGYGYTF. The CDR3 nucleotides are TGTGCCAGCAGTGAGACTCTTGAAGGATATGGCTACACCTTC.

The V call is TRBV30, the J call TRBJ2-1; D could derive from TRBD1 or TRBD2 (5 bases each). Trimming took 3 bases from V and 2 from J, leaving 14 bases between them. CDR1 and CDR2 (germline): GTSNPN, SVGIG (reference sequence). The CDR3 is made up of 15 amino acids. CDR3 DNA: TGTGCCTGGAGCCGGGACCTCGGGCCCTACAATGAGCAGTTCTTC. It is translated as CAWSRDLGPYNEQFF.

The CDR3 loop is CASSLIGSGANVLTF. CDR3 in DNA: TGCGCCAGCAGCTTGATAGGCTCTGGGGCCAACGTCCTGACTTTC. This sequence joins TRBV5-1 and TRBJ2-6; no firm D call. The CDR3 is 15 residues long. CDR1 SGHRS and CDR2 YFSETQ come from the germline V gene. V lost 1 base, J lost 0 bases, and 5 bases lay in between.

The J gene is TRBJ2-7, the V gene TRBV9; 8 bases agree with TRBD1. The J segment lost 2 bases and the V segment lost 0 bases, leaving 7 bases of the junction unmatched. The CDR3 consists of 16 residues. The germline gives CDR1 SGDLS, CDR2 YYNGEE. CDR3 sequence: CASSVAGTGAPYEQYF. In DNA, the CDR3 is TGTGCCAGCAGCGTAGCCGGGACAGGAGCTCCCTACGAGCAGTACTTC.

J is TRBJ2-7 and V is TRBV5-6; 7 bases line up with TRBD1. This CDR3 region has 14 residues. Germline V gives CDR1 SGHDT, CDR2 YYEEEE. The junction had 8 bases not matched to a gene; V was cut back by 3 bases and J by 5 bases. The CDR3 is CASSSTTGFHEQYF. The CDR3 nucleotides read TGTGCCAGCAGCTCTACGACAGGGTTCCACGAGCAGTACTTC.

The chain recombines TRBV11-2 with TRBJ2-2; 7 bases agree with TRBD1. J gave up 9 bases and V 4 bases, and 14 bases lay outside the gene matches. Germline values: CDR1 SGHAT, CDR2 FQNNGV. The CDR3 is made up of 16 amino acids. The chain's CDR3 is CASSSTQGDSYRELFF. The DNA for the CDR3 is TGTGCCAGCAGCTCAACCCAGGGGGATAGTTACCGGGAGCTGTTTTTT. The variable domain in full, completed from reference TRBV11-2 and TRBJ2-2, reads EAGVAQSPRYKIIEKRQSVAFWCNPISGHATLYWYQQILGQGPKLLIQFQNNGVVDDSQLPKDRFSAERLKGVDSTLKIQPAKLEDSAVYLCASSSTQGDSYRELFFGEGSRLTVL.